This is a list of T cell receptor beta chains from one sample in a study of shared clonotypes between healthy human individuals. This table comes from immunoSEQ multiplex PCR, and its TCRdb copy is limited to in-frame clones, with some not included. Of around 2.1 million clones in the sample, around 93% were seen once. The sequencing input was naive CD8+ T cells from PBMCs. The origin of the receptors is a man aged 18 to 29 in good health. Some clones in this sample may be carry-over from other donors' samples. Both conserved end residues are part of each CDR3. The D gene is left open where the match is weak. Clone size is given for some rows only: seen once, a few or many times, or a class if the clone is expanded.

. TRBJ2-5 TRBD1 TRBV7-9 TGTGCCAGCAGCCTTCGACAGGGAACACAAGAGACCCAGTACTTC CASSLRQGTQETQYF
once TRBJ2-7 TRBD2 TRBV28 TGTGCCAGCGCCTTGGGTTCTAGCGGCTCAGAGCAGTACTTC CASALGSSGSEQYF
. TRBJ1-4 TRBD1 TRBV4-1 TGCGCCAGCACGCCGGGACAGGGTCCAACTAATGAAAAACTGTTTTTT CASTPGQGPTNEKLFF
. TRBJ1-3 . TRBV11-2 TGTGCCAGCAGCTTAGCTGGGTCTGGAAACACCATATATTTT CASSLAGSGNTIYF
many TRBJ1-2 . TRBV5-1 TGCGCCAGCAGCCCCTACCTGGGGGGTGGCATTGGCTACACCTTC CASSPYLGGGIGYTF
. TRBJ2-5 TRBD2 TRBV27 TGTGCCAGCAGTTTAGGGCTAGCGGGAGAGACCCAGTACTTC CASSLGLAGETQYF
once TRBJ2-3 TRBD2 TRBV7-9 TGTGCCAGCAGCCCGCTAGCGGGACCCACAGATACGCAGTATTTT CASSPLAGPTDTQYF
. TRBJ2-5 . TRBV27 TGTGCCAGCAGTTTAAGCCCGCGTGGGGCGCAAGAGACCCAGTACTTC CASSLSPRGAQETQYF
. TRBJ2-1 TRBD1 TRBV13 TGTGCCAGCAGCTTAGATGGACAGGGGTTAAACAATGAGCAGTTCTTC CASSLDGQGLNNEQFF
. TRBJ2-3 . TRBV7-8 TGTGCCAGCAGCTTAGAGGGCCTCGGCACAGATACGCAGTATTTT CASSLEGLGTDTQYF
. TRBJ2-7 . TRBV5-1 TGCGCCAGCCCCCCCTACGAGCAGTACTTC CASPPYEQYF
. TRBJ1-4 . TRBV4-3 TGCGCCAGCAGCCAAGATTTGCGGTATCTCCTAGGAGCAAATGAAAAACTGTTTTTT CASSQDLRYLLGANEKLFF
. TRBJ2-2 TRBD2 TRBV7-6 TGTGCCAGCAGCCCGACGGGCGGGAGAGCCGCCGGGGAGCTGTTTTTT CASSPTGGRAAGELFF
. TRBJ2-2 TRBD2 TRBV14 TGTGCCAGCAGCCAGGATCGACTAGCGGGAGGCGTCAGCGGGGAGCTGTTTTTT CASSQDRLAGGVSGELFF
. TRBJ1-1 . TRBV28 TGTGCCAGCAGTTTTATCAGGGAGGTCACTGAAGCTTTCTTT CASSFIREVTEAFF
. TRBJ2-1 TRBD2 TRBV25-1 TGTGCCAGCAGTGAACGGGGGACTAGCGGATACAATGAGCAGTTCTTC CASSERGTSGYNEQFF
. TRBJ2-5 . TRBV23-1 TGCGCCAGCAGTCAATCCGGGGCACAAGAGACCCAGTACTTC CASSQSGAQETQYF
. TRBJ1-2 TRBD1 TRBV27 TGTGCCAGCAGTCCCTGGACAGGGGGAGACTATGGCTACACCTTC CASSPWTGGDYGYTF
. TRBJ1-2 . TRBV7-9 TGTGCCAGCAGCTTAAGTAACAGCCACTATGGCTACACCTTC CASSLSNSHYGYTF
. TRBJ2-7 . TRBV2 TGTGCCAGCAGTCTTAGCGGAGGGGTCCACGAGCAGTACTTC CASSLSGGVHEQYF
. TRBJ2-7 . TRBV29-1 TGCAGCGCCATCACAGGGTACGAGCAGTACTTC CSAITGYEQYF
. TRBJ2-6 . TRBV7-9 TGTGCCAGCAGCTTAGCACAGGACCTGAGAGGGGCCAACGTCCTGACTTTC CASSLAQDLRGANVLTF
. TRBJ2-3 . TRBV20-1 TGCAGTGCTAGAGAGGGGCATACGCAGTATTTT CSAREGHTQYF
. TRBJ2-1 . TRBV4-3 TGCGCCAGCAGCCCCTGGGCGTGGAGGAGTAATGAGCAGTTCTTC CASSPWAWRSNEQFF
. TRBJ2-5 TRBD1 TRBV7-3 TGTGCCAGCAGCTTTGCCAGGGGGGAGACCCAGTACTTC CASSFARGETQYF
. TRBJ2-3 TRBD2 TRBV7-8 TGTGCCAGCAGCCCGCTGATAGCGGGAGTGGAAACTAGCACAGATACGCAGTATTTT CASSPLIAGVETSTDTQYF
. TRBJ2-7 . TRBV5-6 TGTGCCAGCAGCCCCGGGCCAGGGGAGCAGTACTTC CASSPGPGEQYF
. TRBJ2-7 TRBD1 TRBV19 TGTGCCAGTAGTATTGGACAGGGGGCCTACGAGCAGTACTTC CASSIGQGAYEQYF
. TRBJ2-7 TRBD2 TRBV27 TGTGCCAGCCACCTCAGCGGGGCCTACGAGCAGTACTTC CASHLSGAYEQYF
. TRBJ2-3 . TRBV7-2 TGTGCCAGCAGCTTTTCAAGGAAGGGCGATACGCAGTATTTT CASSFSRKGDTQYF
. TRBJ2-7 . TRBV16 TGTGCCAGCAGCCCCGCCTACGAGCAGTACTTC CASSPAYEQYF
. TRBJ2-7 . TRBV4-1 TGCGCCAGCAGCGAACTCGTCGACGTCAGGGCTGGCCACTGCGAGCAGTACTTC CASSELVDVRAGHCEQYF
. TRBJ1-1 . TRBV7-9 TGTGCCAGCAGCTTAGTTCGGCAAGAAGCTTTCTTT CASSLVRQEAFF
. TRBJ1-4 . TRBV5-4 TGTGCCAGCAGCTGGACGACAGGCTCAAATGAAAAACTGTTTTTT CASSWTTGSNEKLFF
. TRBJ2-1 . TRBV5-4 TGTGCCAGCACCCCCGGGGGCGGGGGACCCTACAATGAGCAGTTCTTC CASTPGGGGPYNEQFF
. TRBJ2-5 . TRBV6-1 TGTGCCAGCAGTGGGACGGTCAAAGAGACCCAGTACTTC CASSGTVKETQYF
. TRBJ2-7 . TRBV4-1 TGCGCCAGCAGCCAAGTCGACAGATCCTACGAGCAGTACTTC CASSQVDRSYEQYF
. TRBJ1-2 . TRBV10-3 TGTGCCATCCAGAGGGAGACCCAAGCTAACTATGGCTACACCTTC CAIQRETQANYGYTF
. TRBJ2-1 TRBD2 TRBV9 TGTGCCAGCAGCGCATCTAGCGGGAGGCGTTACAATGAGCAGTTCTTC CASSASSGRRYNEQFF
. TRBJ1-1 . TRBV6-5 TGTGCCAGCAGTTACTCGGGCTGGCGGCGGGGCACTGAAGCTTTCTTT CASSYSGWRRGTEAFF
once TRBJ2-7 . TRBV30 TGTGCCTGGAGTTGGGGGGACTACGAGCAGTACTTC CAWSWGDYEQYF